Listed below are T cell receptor beta chains from one sample, sequenced in a study of shared clonotypes between healthy human individuals. Assay used: immunoSEQ multiplex PCR; TCRdb lists only in-frame clones, some missing. The sample includes some 240,000 clones, just over 65% of them seen just once. The sample comprised memory CD4+ T cells sorted from blood. Source of these receptors: a man aged 25 to 40 in good health. The CDR3 runs from the conserved cysteine through the conserved F or W. A D gene is named only where the DNA matches it firmly.

D gene: TRBD1
V gene: TRBV2
J gene: TRBJ2-1
CDR3 protein: CASSIQQGAGGEQFF

D gene: TRBD1
V gene: TRBV7-2
J gene: TRBJ2-1
CDR3 protein: CASGGSSTGVDEQFF

D gene: TRBD2
V gene: TRBV7-9
J gene: TRBJ2-1
CDR3 protein: CASSLLGSGLYNEQFF

D gene: TRBD1
V gene: TRBV5-4
J gene: TRBJ2-1
CDR3 protein: CASRLGQYNEQFF

D gene: TRBD2
V gene: TRBV7-6
J gene: TRBJ2-2
CDR3 protein: CASSPRLGGRAFGELFF

D gene: .
V gene: TRBV19
J gene: TRBJ2-2
CDR3 protein: CASSIFGALGGELFF

D gene: .
V gene: TRBV5-1
J gene: TRBJ2-2
CDR3 protein: CASSLAGVTGELFF

D gene: .
V gene: TRBV25-1
J gene: TRBJ2-5
CDR3 protein: CASSERRSSPYQETQYF

D gene: .
V gene: TRBV7-4
J gene: TRBJ2-7
CDR3 protein: CASSSNRVSYEQYF

D gene: TRBD1
V gene: TRBV9
J gene: TRBJ2-5
CDR3 protein: CASSVRGTGLQETQYF

D gene: .
V gene: TRBV2
J gene: TRBJ2-1
CDR3 protein: CASSSRLSNEQFF

D gene: .
V gene: TRBV2
J gene: TRBJ2-3
CDR3 protein: CASRWRKRTDTQYF

D gene: TRBD1
V gene: TRBV5-4
J gene: TRBJ1-1
CDR3 protein: CASSWDRGAEAFF

D gene: .
V gene: TRBV5-1
J gene: TRBJ2-1
CDR3 protein: CASSRDGDEQFF

D gene: .
V gene: TRBV10-1
J gene: TRBJ2-7
CDR3 protein: CASSEPGYEQYF

D gene: TRBD2
V gene: TRBV15
J gene: TRBJ2-2
CDR3 protein: CATSSGRASGNTGELFF

D gene: .
V gene: TRBV7-9
J gene: TRBJ2-5
CDR3 protein: CASSPISETQYF

D gene: TRBD2
V gene: TRBV7-3
J gene: TRBJ2-1
CDR3 protein: CASSLEGTRPLGPSTEQFF

D gene: .
V gene: TRBV6-1
J gene: TRBJ2-5
CDR3 protein: CASSEAPDSQETQYF

D gene: .
V gene: TRBV28
J gene: TRBJ1-2
CDR3 protein: CASNEQGFRYGYTF

D gene: .
V gene: TRBV7-8
J gene: TRBJ1-5
CDR3 protein: CASSLELVQVHNQPQHF

D gene: TRBD1
V gene: TRBV10-3
J gene: TRBJ1-2
CDR3 protein: CATRQGTGAQNYGYTF

D gene: .
V gene: TRBV11-2
J gene: TRBJ1-3
CDR3 protein: CASSLAVGSLSGNTIYF

D gene: .
V gene: TRBV28
J gene: TRBJ1-5
CDR3 protein: CASSFRGNAFSNQPQHF

D gene: .
V gene: TRBV7-6
J gene: TRBJ2-5
CDR3 protein: CASSLIVGEETQYF

D gene: .
V gene: TRBV10-2
J gene: TRBJ2-2
CDR3 protein: CASSAQPPGFAGELFF

D gene: .
V gene: TRBV30
J gene: TRBJ2-5
CDR3 protein: CAWSQGPETQYF

D gene: .
V gene: TRBV7-9
J gene: TRBJ2-1
CDR3 protein: CASSQEGCQRYNEQFF

D gene: .
V gene: TRBV10-3
J gene: TRBJ2-4
CDR3 protein: CAISESEGWIKNIQYF

D gene: TRBD2
V gene: TRBV28
J gene: TRBJ2-1
CDR3 protein: CASSTGLAGGFEQFF

D gene: .
V gene: TRBV10-2
J gene: TRBJ2-4
CDR3 protein: CASSVAVNLAKNIQYF

D gene: .
V gene: TRBV2
J gene: TRBJ2-3
CDR3 protein: CASSGSRGGDTQYF

D gene: .
V gene: TRBV2
J gene: TRBJ2-3
CDR3 protein: CASKPLPGGTASNTQYF

D gene: .
V gene: TRBV20-1
J gene: TRBJ1-4
CDR3 protein: CSARVSGALFF

D gene: TRBD1
V gene: TRBV6-5
J gene: TRBJ1-3
CDR3 protein: CASTPRGENTIYF

D gene: .
V gene: TRBV9
J gene: TRBJ2-7
CDR3 protein: CASSEGRATYEQYF

D gene: TRBD1
V gene: TRBV2
J gene: TRBJ2-5
CDR3 protein: CASSERGQGAETQYF

D gene: .
V gene: TRBV5-1
J gene: TRBJ2-1
CDR3 protein: CASSLEGHYNEQFF

D gene: TRBD1
V gene: TRBV5-4
J gene: TRBJ2-2
CDR3 protein: CASSPGTGGGLGTGELFF

D gene: .
V gene: TRBV20-1
J gene: TRBJ2-7
CDR3 protein: CSARAEYEQYF

D gene: TRBD2
V gene: TRBV18
J gene: TRBJ2-1
CDR3 protein: CASSAGLAGVNEQFF

D gene: .
V gene: TRBV7-6
J gene: TRBJ2-1
CDR3 protein: CASSLLSASYNEQFF

D gene: .
V gene: TRBV6-5
J gene: TRBJ2-1
CDR3 protein: CASKKRRNYNEQFF

D gene: .
V gene: TRBV4-1
J gene: TRBJ2-7
CDR3 protein: CASSQGEETGYYEQYF

D gene: .
V gene: TRBV6-5
J gene: TRBJ2-3
CDR3 protein: CASSPTTSPGVTQYF

D gene: .
V gene: TRBV30
J gene: TRBJ1-1
CDR3 protein: CAWSALTEAFF

D gene: TRBD1
V gene: TRBV7-8
J gene: TRBJ2-6
CDR3 protein: CASTHYRGNRGSFGANVLTF

D gene: .
V gene: TRBV5-5
J gene: TRBJ2-3
CDR3 protein: CASLLNPWGTDTQYF

D gene: .
V gene: TRBV11-2
J gene: TRBJ2-3
CDR3 protein: CASSLLSGLVGTDTQYF

D gene: .
V gene: TRBV5-1
J gene: TRBJ1-5
CDR3 protein: CASSLGGPNQPQHF

D gene: .
V gene: TRBV27
J gene: TRBJ2-1
CDR3 protein: CASSEDRSSYNEQFF